The sequence of this T cell receptor (beta chain) was determined in a study of T cell responses to AZD1222 COVID-19 vaccine. Overall study: Second-dose groups at about 4 or about 12 weeks were pooled. Study-level points and caveats: Seropositive AZD1222 recipients at baseline numbered only five or six. Donors skewed white British and female; clonal diversity was possibly underestimated.

Germline values: CDR1 MDHEN, CDR2 SYDVKM. The CDR3 covers 15 residues. The germline V and J ends were trimmed by 5 bases and 1 base, with 15 bases remaining between them. Clones were read by immunoSEQ multiplex PCR, and TCRdb kept only the in-frame ones, dropping some. This table holds about 110,000 clones, 75% to 90% found once. In the case of this clone: Its target is not known.

Here the sequenced sample was peripheral blood, taken on day 0 of AZD1222 vaccination. The chain carries TRBV28 and TRBJ2-7, with D possibly being TRBD2 (6 bases). The source of this sequence is an adult in good health. The CDR3 DNA sequence: TGTGCCAGCAGTCTGCGGGGCGGGGCTTCCTACGAGCAGTACTTC. Encoded protein: CASSLRGGASYEQYF.